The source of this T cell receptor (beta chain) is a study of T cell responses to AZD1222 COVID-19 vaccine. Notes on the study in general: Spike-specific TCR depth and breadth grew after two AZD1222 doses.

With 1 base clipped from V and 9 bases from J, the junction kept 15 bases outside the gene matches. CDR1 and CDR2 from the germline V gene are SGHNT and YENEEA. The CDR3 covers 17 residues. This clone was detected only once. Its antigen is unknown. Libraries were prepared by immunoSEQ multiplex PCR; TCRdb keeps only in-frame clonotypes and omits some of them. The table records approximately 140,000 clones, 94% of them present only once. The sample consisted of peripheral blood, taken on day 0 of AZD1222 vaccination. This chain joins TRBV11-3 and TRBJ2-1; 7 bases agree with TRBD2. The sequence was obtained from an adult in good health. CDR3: CASSLGNEGGPSGEQFF. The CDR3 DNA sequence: TGTGCCAGCAGCTTAGGTAACGAGGGAGGGCCGTCAGGTGAGCAGTTCTTC. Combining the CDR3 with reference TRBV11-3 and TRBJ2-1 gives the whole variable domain EAGVVQSPRYKIIEKKQPVAFWCNPISGHNTLYWYLQNLGQGPELLIRYENEEAVDDSQLPKDRFSAERLKGVDSTLKIQPAELGDSAVYLCASSLGNEGGPSGEQFFGPGTRLTVL.